These 16 T cell receptor beta chains came from one sample sequenced in a study of human T cells and chemical hapten exposure. This sample's time point: patch test 2, 6 weeks after DPC sensitization. The treatment denotes: therapeutic diphenylcyclopropenone sensitization with weekly scalp DPC. TCRdb passed the RACE reads through MiXCR, listing each CDR3 protein once. The sample contains about 40,000 distinct CDR3 sequences, 3% to 3.5% of which appear only once. The sample was whole blood, taken in connection with sensitization to the hapten diphenylcyclopropenone (DPC). The receptors derive from a middle-aged man with alopecia areata. Some clones in this sample may be carry-over from other donors' samples.

This clonotype was seen repeatedly, ten times or more. This chain joins TRBV7-9 and TRBJ1-1, with 9 nucleotides matching TRBD1. The junction had 9 bases not matched to a gene; V was cut back by 5 bases and J by 5 bases. The CDR3 runs 15 residues. Germline CDR1 and CDR2: SEHNR and FQNEAQ (reference sequence). The CDR3 loop is CASSPETGGATEAFF. The CDR3 DNA reads TGTGCCAGCAGCCCAGAGACAGGGGGGGCTACTGAAGCTTTCTTT.

This clonotype was seen repeatedly, ten times or more. The chain employs TRBV5-1 and TRBJ2-3, with TRBD2 as a possible D gene (6 bases). Germline V gene lookup returns CDR1 SGHRS and CDR2 YFSETQ. CDR3 size: 14 residues. The V end lost 3 bases, the J end lost 6 bases, and 14 bases lay between the germline ends. The chain's CDR3 is CASSSGTPPDTQYF. Written as DNA, the CDR3 is TGCGCCAGCAGCTCCGGGACTCCCCCGGATACGCAGTATTTT.

This clonotype was picked up many times. This sequence joins TRBV4-1 and TRBJ1-1; D call uncertain. The CDR3 is made up of 12 amino acids. Trimming took 4 bases from V and 10 from J, leaving 13 bases between them. Germline CDR1 reads MGHRA; CDR2 reads YSYEKL. CDR3 nucleotides: TGCGCCAGCAGCCCAGGACCACCGTCAGCTTTCTTT. Protein sequence: CASSPGPPSAFF.

This clonotype was detected many times. The V gene is TRBV10-3, the J gene TRBJ2-6; 10 nucleotides agree with TRBD2. This CDR3 has 16 residues. Germline lookup yields CDR1 ENHRY and CDR2 SYGVKD. V lost 2 bases to trimming and J lost 4 bases; unmatched junction nucleotides: 2. The chain's CDR3 is CAISETSGKGANVLTF. CDR3 in DNA: TGTGCCATCAGTGAGACTAGCGGGAAGGGGGCCAACGTCCTGACTTTC.

This clonotype occurred a few times. This chain connects TRBV2 to TRBJ1-1; TRBD1 aligns across 9 bases. V trimming: 6 bases; J trimming: 9 bases; junction bases outside the gene matches: 11. Germline V CDR1 and CDR2: SNHLY, FYNNEI. CDR3 size: 14 residues. The CDR3 protein is CASSTTSGTGKAFF. The CDR3 DNA reads TGTGCCAGCAGCACCACTTCCGGGACAGGGAAAGCTTTCTTT.

With respect to this clonotype: Since a much larger clone is just one base distant, this may be a read error. This chain joins TRBV28 and TRBJ1-6; weak D call: TRBD1 (5 bases). The CDR3 contains 14 residues. The germline CDR1 and CDR2 sequences are MDHEN and SYDVKM. Here the CDR3 reads CASSPGNDNTPLHF. The DNA for the CDR3 is TGTGCCAGCAGTCCAGGGAACGATAATACACCCCTCCACTTT.

This clonotype was observed at least ten times. V and J are TRBV6-5 and TRBJ2-5, with 11 bases fitting TRBD1. CDR1 is MNHEY and CDR2 is SVGAGI in the germline V gene. The CDR3 runs to 16 residues. Germline trimming cut 6 bases from V and 4 bases from J; bases unmatched to any gene: 10. CDR3: CASSSRSGTGGETQYF. In nucleotides, the CDR3 is TGTGCCAGCAGCTCAAGAAGCGGGACAGGGGGAGAGACCCAGTACTTC.

The chain employs TRBV7-2 and TRBJ2-7; 7 bases agree with TRBD1. V lost 3 bases, J lost 3 bases, and 5 bases stayed unmatched. This CDR3 has 14 residues. Germline V gives CDR1 SGHTA, CDR2 FQGNSA. The CDR3 sequence is CASSFRQGGYEQYF. The CDR3 nucleotides are TGTGCCAGCAGCTTTCGACAGGGCGGCTACGAGCAGTACTTC.

About this clonotype: A much larger clone sits a single nucleotide away, making a read error possible. J is TRBJ2-1 and V is TRBV6-5; 10 nucleotides line up with TRBD2. The CDR3 is made up of 15 amino acids. V shed 8 bases, J shed 8 bases, and the junction held 12 bases outside the gene matches. Germline-derived CDR1 and CDR2 are MNHEY and SVGAGI. The CDR3 nucleotides are TGTGCCAGCGGTCACGGGGCTAGCGGGAGCGATGAGCAGTTCTTC. Its translation: CASGHGASGSDEQFF.

Points on this clonotype: A much bigger clone sits one base away, suggesting this may be a read error. This chain uses TRBV5-1 with TRBJ2-7, with 7 bases that match TRBD2. CDR1 SGHRS and CDR2 YFSETQ come from the germline V gene. V gave up 0 bases and J gave up 2 bases; unmatched junction bases: 5. The CDR3 totals 15 residues. The CDR3 here is CASSLASGATYEQYF. CDR3 in DNA: TGCGCCAGCAGCTTGGCGAGCGGGGCAACCTACGAGCAGTACTTC.

This clonotype was detected ten times or more. The rearrangement uses TRBV7-9 and TRBJ1-3, with D maybe TRBD1 (5 bases). This CDR3 is 12 amino acids long. The V gene lost 3 bases and the J gene lost 8 bases, with 8 bases spanning the gap. Germline CDR1 is SEHNR and CDR2 is FQNEAQ (reference sequence). CDR3 sequence (DNA): TGTGCCAGCAGCTTGGGGGGAGACACCATATATTTT. This translates into CASSLGGDTIYF.

There are many counts of this clonotype. This chain connects TRBV12-3 or TRBV12-4 to TRBJ2-7; TRBD2 matches 11 bases. V trimming: 7 bases; J trimming: 4 bases; junction bases outside the gene matches: 6. This CDR3 contains 14 residues. CDR3 in amino acids: CASTLSSGRYEQYF. DNA of the CDR3: TGTGCCAGCACCCTATCTAGCGGGAGGTACGAGCAGTACTTC.

The table lists this clonotype with many counts. J is TRBJ2-5 and V is TRBV7-2, with D perhaps TRBD1 (5 bases). The length of the CDR3 is 16 residues. Germline CDR1 is SGHTA and CDR2 is FQGNSA. The V end lost 2 bases, the J end lost 4 bases, and 17 bases lay between the germline ends. CDR3 residues: CASSLYEVGHGETQYF. Here the CDR3 DNA reads TGTGCCAGCAGCTTATATGAAGTAGGACATGGAGAGACCCAGTACTTC.

This clonotype was counted many times. The chain has TRBV28 and TRBJ2-1, with 8 bases identical to TRBD2. This CDR3 contains 16 residues. From germline, CDR1 is MDHEN and CDR2 SYDVKM. J gave up 2 bases and V 5 bases, and 8 bases lay outside the gene matches. CDR3: CASSLQREFPYNEQFF. The CDR3 region has the DNA TGTGCCAGCAGTCTCCAGCGGGAGTTCCCCTACAATGAGCAGTTCTTC.

This clonotype was picked up many times. V gene TRBV20-1 combines with J gene TRBJ2-1, with D perhaps TRBD2 (6 bases). V was cut by 4 bases and J by 4 bases, with 17 bases left in between. Per the germline V gene, CDR1 is DFQATT and CDR2 is SNEGSKA (reference sequence). The CDR3 sequence is 15 residues long. The CDR3 is CSAIESAGRYNEQFF. DNA of the CDR3: TGCAGTGCTATAGAAAGCGCGGGAAGGTACAATGAGCAGTTCTTC.

This clonotype was seen more than once but under ten times. This rearrangement joins TRBV6-1 to TRBJ2-1; 8 nucleotides line up with TRBD1. Losses at the gene ends were 8 bases for V and 8 bases for J; bases not matched to a gene: 14. The germline V gene encodes CDR1 MNHNS and CDR2 SASEGT. This CDR3 region has 15 residues. This CDR3 reads CASEGWDRSKDEQFF. In DNA form, the CDR3 reads TGTGCCAGCGAAGGGTGGGACAGGTCGAAGGATGAGCAGTTCTTC.